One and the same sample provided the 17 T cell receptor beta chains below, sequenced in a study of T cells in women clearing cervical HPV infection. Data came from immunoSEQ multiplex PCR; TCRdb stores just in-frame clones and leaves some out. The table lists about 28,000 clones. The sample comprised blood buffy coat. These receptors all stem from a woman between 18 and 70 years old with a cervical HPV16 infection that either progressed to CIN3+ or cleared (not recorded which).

The CDR3 protein is CATLIRGGPFGQPQHF. CDR3 DNA, as far as it was read: TGTGCCACTCTTATCCGGGGGGGCCCATTTGGTCAGCCC. The chain joins TRBV28 to TRBJ1-5, with a possible D match to TRBD1 (6 bases). The read ends 3 residues shy of where the CDR3 ends; the end is completed using the germline J gene. This CDR3 spans 16 amino acids. The germline V and J ends were trimmed by 10 bases and 6 bases, with 25 bases remaining between them. Germline-derived CDR1 and CDR2 are MDHEN and SYDVKM.

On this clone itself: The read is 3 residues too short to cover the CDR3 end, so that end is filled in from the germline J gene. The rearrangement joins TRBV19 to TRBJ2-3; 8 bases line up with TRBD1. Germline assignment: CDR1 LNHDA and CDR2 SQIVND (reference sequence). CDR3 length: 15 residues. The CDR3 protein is CASNRQGNSNQPQYF. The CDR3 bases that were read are TGTGCCAGTAACCGACAGGGGAATAGCAATCAGCCG.

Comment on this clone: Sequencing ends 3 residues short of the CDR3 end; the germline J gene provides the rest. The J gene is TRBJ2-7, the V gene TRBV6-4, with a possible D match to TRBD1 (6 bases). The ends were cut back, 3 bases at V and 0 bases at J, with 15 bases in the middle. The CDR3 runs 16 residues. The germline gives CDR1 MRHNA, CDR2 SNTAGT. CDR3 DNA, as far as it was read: TGTGCCAGCAGTGAGAGGGCAGGGGTTAACTCCTACGAG. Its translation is CASSERAGVNSYE. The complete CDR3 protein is CASSERAGVNSYEQYF.

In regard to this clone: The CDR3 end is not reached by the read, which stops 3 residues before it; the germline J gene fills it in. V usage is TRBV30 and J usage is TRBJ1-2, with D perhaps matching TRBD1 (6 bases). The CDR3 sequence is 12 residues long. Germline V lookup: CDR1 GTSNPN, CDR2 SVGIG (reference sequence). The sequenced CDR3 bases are TGTGCCTGGACCGTGGACAGCGCAGGC. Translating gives CAWTVDSAG. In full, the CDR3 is CAWTVDSAGYTF.

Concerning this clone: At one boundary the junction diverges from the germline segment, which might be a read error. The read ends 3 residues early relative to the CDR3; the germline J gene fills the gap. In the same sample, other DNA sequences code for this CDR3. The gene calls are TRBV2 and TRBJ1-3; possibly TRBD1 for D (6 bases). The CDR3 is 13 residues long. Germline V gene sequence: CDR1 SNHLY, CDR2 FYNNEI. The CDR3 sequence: CASHGQTGNTIYF. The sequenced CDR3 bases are TGTGCCAGCCACGGACAGACTGGAAACACA.

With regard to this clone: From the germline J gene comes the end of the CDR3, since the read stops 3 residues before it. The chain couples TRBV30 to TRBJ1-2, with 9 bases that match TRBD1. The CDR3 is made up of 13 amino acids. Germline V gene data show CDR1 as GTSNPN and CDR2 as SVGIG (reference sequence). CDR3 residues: CACTRDRVYDYTF. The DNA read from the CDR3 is TGTGCCTGCACACGGGACAGGGTATACGAC.

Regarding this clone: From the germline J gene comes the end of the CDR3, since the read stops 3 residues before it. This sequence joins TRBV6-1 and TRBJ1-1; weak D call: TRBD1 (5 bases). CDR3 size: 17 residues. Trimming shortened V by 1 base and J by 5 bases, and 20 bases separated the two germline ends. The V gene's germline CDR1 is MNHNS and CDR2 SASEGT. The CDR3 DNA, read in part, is TGTGCCAGCAGTGAAGGGGATTGGTATGACAGTTCGACTGAA. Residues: CASSEGDWYDSSTE. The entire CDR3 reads CASSEGDWYDSSTEAFF.

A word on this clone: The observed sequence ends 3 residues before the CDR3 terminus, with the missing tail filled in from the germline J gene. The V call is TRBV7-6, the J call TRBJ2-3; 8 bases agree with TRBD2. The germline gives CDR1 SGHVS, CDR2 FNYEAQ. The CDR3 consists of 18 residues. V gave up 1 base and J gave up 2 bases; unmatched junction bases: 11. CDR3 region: CASSLVHAGTRITDTQYF. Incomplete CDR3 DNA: TGTGCCAGCAGCTTAGTCCATGCCGGGACTAGAATCACAGATACG. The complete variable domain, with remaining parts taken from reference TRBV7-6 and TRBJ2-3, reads GAGVSQSPRYKVTKRGQDVALRCDPISGHVSLYWYRQALGQGPEFLTYFNYEAQQDKSGLPNDRFSAERPEGSISTLTIQRTEQRDSAMYRCASSLVHAGTRITDTQYFGPGTRLTVL.

The CDR3 region is CASTSTGTSGPYDYTF. The CDR3 DNA, read in part, is TGTGCCAGCACTTCCACCGGGACTAGCGGGCCCTACGAC. J is TRBJ1-2 and V is TRBV6-2 or TRBV6-3, with D perhaps TRBD1 (5 bases). The read ends 3 residues before the CDR3 terminus; that terminus is restored from the germline J gene. The CDR3 is made up of 16 amino acids. CDR1 and CDR2 from the germline V gene are MNHEY and SVGEGT.

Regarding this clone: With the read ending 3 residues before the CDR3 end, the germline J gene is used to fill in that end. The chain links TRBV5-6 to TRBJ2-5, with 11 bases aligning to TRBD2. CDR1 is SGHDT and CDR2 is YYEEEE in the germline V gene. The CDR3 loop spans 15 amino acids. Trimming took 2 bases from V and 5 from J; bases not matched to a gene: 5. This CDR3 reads CASSFSGGAGETQYF. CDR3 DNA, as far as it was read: TGTGCCAGCAGCTTTAGCGGGGGGGCTGGGGAGACC.

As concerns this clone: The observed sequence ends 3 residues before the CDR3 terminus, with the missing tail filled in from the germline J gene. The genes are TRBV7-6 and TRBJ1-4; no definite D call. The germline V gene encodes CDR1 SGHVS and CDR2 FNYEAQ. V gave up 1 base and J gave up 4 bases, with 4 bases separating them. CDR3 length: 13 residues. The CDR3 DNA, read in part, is TGTGCCAGCAGCTTAGGGCTTAATGAAAAA. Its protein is CASSLGLNEK. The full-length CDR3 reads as CASSLGLNEKLFF.

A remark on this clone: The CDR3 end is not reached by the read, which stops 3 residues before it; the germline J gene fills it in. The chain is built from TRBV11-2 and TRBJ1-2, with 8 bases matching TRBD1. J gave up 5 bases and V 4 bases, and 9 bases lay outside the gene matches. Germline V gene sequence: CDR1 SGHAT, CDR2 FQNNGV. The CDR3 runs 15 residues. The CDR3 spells CASSWTGTLTYGYTF. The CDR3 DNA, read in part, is TGTGCCAGCAGCTGGACAGGGACCCTTACATATGGC.

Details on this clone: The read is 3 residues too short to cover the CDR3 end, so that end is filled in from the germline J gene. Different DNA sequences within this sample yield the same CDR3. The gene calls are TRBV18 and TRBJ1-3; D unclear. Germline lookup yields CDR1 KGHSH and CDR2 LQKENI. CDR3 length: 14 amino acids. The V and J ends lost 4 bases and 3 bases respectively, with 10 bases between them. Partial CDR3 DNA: TGTGCCAGCTCACTCTTCAGGATTGGAAACACC. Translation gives CASSLFRIGNT. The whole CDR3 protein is CASSLFRIGNTIYF.

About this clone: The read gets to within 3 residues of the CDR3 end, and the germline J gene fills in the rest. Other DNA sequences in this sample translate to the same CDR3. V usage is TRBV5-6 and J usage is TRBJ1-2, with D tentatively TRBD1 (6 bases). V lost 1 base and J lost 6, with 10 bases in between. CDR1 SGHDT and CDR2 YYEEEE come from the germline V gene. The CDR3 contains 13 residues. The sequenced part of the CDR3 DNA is TGTGCCAGCAGCTTGTCTGCAGGGGATGGC. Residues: CASSLSAGDG. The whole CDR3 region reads CASSLSAGDGYTF.

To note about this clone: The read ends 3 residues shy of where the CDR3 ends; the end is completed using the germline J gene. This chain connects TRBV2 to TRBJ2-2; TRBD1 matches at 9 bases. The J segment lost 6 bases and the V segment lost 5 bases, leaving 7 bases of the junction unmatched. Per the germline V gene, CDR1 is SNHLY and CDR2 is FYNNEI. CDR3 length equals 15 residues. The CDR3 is CASSLDRGVSGELFF. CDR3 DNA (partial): TGTGCCAGCAGTCTGGACAGGGGTGTTTCCGGGGAG.

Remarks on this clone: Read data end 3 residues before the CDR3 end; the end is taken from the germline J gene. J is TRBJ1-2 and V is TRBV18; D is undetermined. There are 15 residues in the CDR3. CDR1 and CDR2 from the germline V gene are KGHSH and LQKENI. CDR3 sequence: CASSPSSSGTDTYTF. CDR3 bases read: TGTGCCAGCTCACCATCATCCTCAGGCACAGATACC.

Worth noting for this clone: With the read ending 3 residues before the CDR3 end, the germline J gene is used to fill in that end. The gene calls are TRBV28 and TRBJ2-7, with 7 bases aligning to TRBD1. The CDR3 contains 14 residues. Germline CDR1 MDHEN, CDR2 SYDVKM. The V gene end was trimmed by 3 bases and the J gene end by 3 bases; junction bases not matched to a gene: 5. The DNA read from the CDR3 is TGTGCCAGCAGTTTCCCGGGACAGATCTACGAG. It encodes CASSFPGQIYE. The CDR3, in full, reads CASSFPGQIYEQYF.